The 5 T cell receptor beta chains presented below share a single source sample, sequenced in a study of blood T cell repertoires in COVID-19. Sequencing was performed with immunoSEQ multiplex PCR; in TCRdb, only in-frame clones are kept and a portion is missing. This repertoire shows hundreds of thousands of clones, just under 90% found once; its top ten account for over 0.85%. The sequenced material came from PBMCs or T cells enriched from blood (not recorded which). The receptors derive from a man between 50 and 59 years old who had been exposed to COVID-19.

V gene TRBV19 combines with J gene TRBJ1-4; D unresolved. Germline CDR1 reads LNHDA; CDR2 reads SQIVND (reference sequence). Deletions cut 3 bases from V and 4 bases from J, with 12 bases between. This CDR3 is built from 15 residues. The CDR3 loop reads CASSIRGRFNEKLFF. CDR3 DNA sequence: TGTGCCAGTAGTATCCGGGGAAGGTTTAATGAAAAACTGTTTTTT.

Remarks on this clone: Other nucleotide sequences in the sample specify the same CDR3. In DNA, the CDR3 is TGTGCCAGCAGTTCAGGACAGGACTATGGCTACACCTTC. Protein product: CASSSGQDYGYTF. This sequence joins TRBV28 and TRBJ1-2, with 7 bases matching TRBD1. The germline CDR1 and CDR2 sequences are MDHEN and SYDVKM. With V trimmed by 4 bases and J by 3 bases, 2 bases remained unmatched. The CDR3 is 13 residues long.

CDR3 amino acids: CASSSGSQLSEKLFF. The CDR3 bases are TGTGCCAGCAGTTCTGGGAGTCAGCTTAGTGAAAAACTGTTTTTT. The gene calls are TRBV6-6 and TRBJ1-4; D remains ambiguous. V was clipped by 4 bases and J by 7 bases, with 16 bases between them. The CDR3 has 15 amino acids. Germline-derived CDR1 and CDR2 are MNHNY and SVGAGI (reference sequence).

The chain joins TRBV7-2 to TRBJ2-2; tentatively, D is TRBD2 (6 bases). Germline V gene sequence: CDR1 SGHTA, CDR2 FQGNSA. V dropped 5 bases and J dropped 8 bases, with 15 bases sitting between them. This CDR3 comprises 14 residues. CDR3 amino acids: CASSRGRNSGELFF. Here the CDR3 DNA reads TGTGCCAGCAGCCGTGGGAGGAATAGTGGGGAGCTGTTTTTT.

This chain links TRBV16 with TRBJ1-4; maybe TRBD1 (6 bases). The CDR3 is 15 amino acids. V lost 0 bases and J 5 bases, leaving 10 bases between the germline ends. Germline V gene lookup returns CDR1 KGHSY and CDR2 FQNENV. CDR3 region: CASSQSGQGNEKLFF. The CDR3 nucleotides read TGTGCCAGCAGCCAATCGGGGCAGGGGAATGAAAAACTGTTTTTT.